This is a list of T cell receptor beta chains from one sample in a study of cytomegalovirus exposure and HLA in healthy donors. Profiled with immunoSEQ multiplex PCR; TCRdb holds only in-frame clones, not every one. The sample holds about 220,000 clones, around nine tenths seen once. Sequencing was performed on PBMCs. The receptors were gathered from a man aged 18 to 30 in good health and CMV-seronegative. The CDR3 runs from the conserved cysteine through the conserved F or W. The order of the fields is clone size, V gene, J gene, D gene, CDR3 DNA, CDR3 protein. The D gene is left open where the match is weak. Rows give clone size only sometimes, using once, few, many, or a class for an expanded clone.

.	TRBV5-1	TRBJ1-3	.	TGCGCCAGCAGCCGGCCGGGGTCCGGAAACACCATATATTTT	CASSRPGSGNTIYF
.	TRBV18	TRBJ2-7	.	TGTGCCAGCTCACCGGACAGACAAAAGTACGAGCAGTACTTC	CASSPDRQKYEQYF
.	TRBV4-1	TRBJ2-5	.	TGCGCCAGCAGCCAAGGTACTCTTCTCGGACTCCAAAGGGAGACCCAGTACTTC	CASSQGTLLGLQRETQYF
.	TRBV27	TRBJ2-3	.	TGTGCCAGCAGTGTAAGGGGTGATACGCAGTATTTT	CASSVRGDTQYF
.	TRBV5-4	TRBJ1-1	.	TGTGCCAGCAGCTTGGCACACCGAAACACTGAAGCTTTCTTT	CASSLAHRNTEAFF
.	TRBV28	TRBJ2-7	TRBD1	TGTGCCAGCAGGAAGACCGGGACAGGGGTGTACGAGCAGTACTTC	CASRKTGTGVYEQYF
once	TRBV4-3	TRBJ2-5	TRBD2	TGCGCCAGCAGCCAAGATTTGGCTAGCGGACAAGAGACCCAGTACTTC	CASSQDLASGQETQYF
.	TRBV30	TRBJ1-2	TRBD1	TGTGCCTGGATACCGACCCGAGACAGGGGGCGAAATGGCTACACCTTC	CAWIPTRDRGRNGYTF
once	TRBV2	TRBJ1-1	.	TGTGCCAGCACTGGGTCGCGGGTATATGTGAACACTGAAGCTTTCTTT	CASTGSRVYVNTEAFF
.	TRBV9	TRBJ2-5	TRBD2	TGTGCCAGCAGCGTAGGGGGGACTAGCGGGGAGACCCAGTACTTC	CASSVGGTSGETQYF
.	TRBV7-2	TRBJ1-5	.	TGTGCCAGCAGCTTAGACGCAGGGGCCGGTAAAACCCAGCATTTT	CASSLDAGAGKTQHF
.	TRBV6-5	TRBJ2-7	TRBD1	TGTGCCAGCAGCCCGGGACAGGGGGCCTACGAGCAGTACTTC	CASSPGQGAYEQYF
.	TRBV5-4	TRBJ2-3	TRBD2	TGTGCCAGCAGTTTTAGCGGGAGGGGAGGAGATACGCAGTATTTT	CASSFSGRGGDTQYF
.	TRBV2	TRBJ1-2	.	TGTGCCAGAACGACAGGAGTGAACTATGGCTACACCTTC	CARTTGVNYGYTF
.	TRBV2	TRBJ2-7	.	TGTGCCAGCAGTGACGGACTAACCTACGAGCAGTACTTC	CASSDGLTYEQYF
.	TRBV5-6	TRBJ2-2	TRBD2	TGTGCCAGCAGCTTCACTAGCGGGGACACCGGGGAGCTGTTTTTT	CASSFTSGDTGELFF
many	TRBV2	TRBJ2-3	.	TGTGCCAGCAGTGAAAGTGCGGATACGCAGTATTTT	CASSESADTQYF
few	TRBV18	TRBJ2-5	.	TGTGCCAGCTCAGCTATTCGGGAGACCCAGTACTTC	CASSAIRETQYF
.	TRBV6-1	TRBJ2-7	.	TGTGCCAGCAGTGTGCGGGCCTACGAGCAGTACTTC	CASSVRAYEQYF
.	TRBV6-5	TRBJ2-7	.	TGTGCCAGCAGTTACTCATTAACAGGGCGGGACGAGCAGTACTTC	CASSYSLTGRDEQYF
.	TRBV19	TRBJ1-5	.	TGTGCCAGTAGTAGCAGGGGAGCTGGCAATCAGCCCCAGCATTTT	CASSSRGAGNQPQHF
.	TRBV2	TRBJ2-1	TRBD1	TGTGCCAGCAGTGCCCAAGGACAGGGGGTTTATGAGCAGTTCTTC	CASSAQGQGVYEQFF
.	TRBV10-3	TRBJ1-5	.	TGTGCCATCAGTGACAGGAATCAGCCCCAGCATTTT	CAISDRNQPQHF
.	TRBV7-8	TRBJ1-5	.	TGTGCCAGCAGCACGCCGGGAGAGGCAATGGAGCCCCAGCATTTT	CASSTPGEAMEPQHF
.	TRBV4-1	TRBJ1-1	TRBD1	TGCGCCAGCAGCCAAGGGCTCAGGGACAGACTGAACACTGAAGCTTTCTTT	CASSQGLRDRLNTEAFF
.	TRBV2	TRBJ2-1	TRBD2	TGTGCCAGCAGTGTCGACAGCGGGGGCATCAATGAGCAGTTCTTC	CASSVDSGGINEQFF
.	TRBV7-9	TRBJ1-1	TRBD1	TGTGCCAGCAGCTTACTGGACAGGGTTAGGGACACTGAAGCTTTCTTT	CASSLLDRVRDTEAFF
.	TRBV6-1	TRBJ1-4	.	TGTGCCAGCAGTGACTATGCGGGGTTCCGAGATGAAAAACTGTTTTTT	CASSDYAGFRDEKLFF
.	TRBV28	TRBJ1-3	TRBD1	TGTGCCAGCGAAGTTACAGGGGGCGGATCAGGAAACACCATATATTTT	CASEVTGGGSGNTIYF
.	TRBV6-1	TRBJ2-7	TRBD2	TGTGCCAGCAGCCTACAAGCGGGAGGCGGCTACGAGCAGTACTTC	CASSLQAGGGYEQYF
.	TRBV7-6	TRBJ2-3	.	TGTGCCAGCAGCTTAGTGGTTACTGGCGGTAGCACAGATACGCAGTATTTT	CASSLVVTGGSTDTQYF
.	TRBV4-3	TRBJ2-7	TRBD2	TGCGCCAGCAGCCCGGGACTAGGATCCTACGAGCAGTACTTC	CASSPGLGSYEQYF
.	TRBV11-2	TRBJ1-2	.	TGTGCCAGCAGCCAGGGGTCGCAGGGTAGGGCTAACTATGGCTACACCTTC	CASSQGSQGRANYGYTF
.	TRBV9	TRBJ2-3	.	TGTGCCAGCAGCGTAAATCTAGGGACTGGGGGGACCGCAGATACGCAGTATTTT	CASSVNLGTGGTADTQYF
.	TRBV21-1	TRBJ2-3	.	TGTGCCAGCAGCTCCCAGTGGACAGATACGCAGTATTTT	CASSSQWTDTQYF
.	TRBV9	TRBJ2-5	TRBD1	TGTGCCAGCAGCGTCCAGGGGGCAGAGACCCAGTACTTC	CASSVQGAETQYF
few	TRBV7-2	TRBJ2-3	TRBD1	TGTGCCAGCAGCCTATCCGGGACAGGGGCAGGGGATACGCAGTATTTT	CASSLSGTGAGDTQYF
.	TRBV7-9	TRBJ2-7	.	TGTGCCAGCAGCTCATCCACAGGCCTGGGCGAGCAGTACTTC	CASSSSTGLGEQYF
.	TRBV9	TRBJ1-2	TRBD1	TGTGCCAGCAGCGGGGGACAGGGGGCTCTTAATGGCTACACCTTC	CASSGGQGALNGYTF
.	TRBV6-5	TRBJ2-7	TRBD2	TGTGCCAGCAGTTACTCTCGACTAGCGGGAGGTTACGAGCAGTACTTC	CASSYSRLAGGYEQYF
once	TRBV28	TRBJ1-4	.	TGTGCCAGCAGTTTAAGTCCGGGGGGTGAAAAACTGTTTTTT	CASSLSPGGEKLFF
.	TRBV18	TRBJ2-7	.	TGTGCCAGCTCACCACCTCAGGGTGTCAACGAGCAGTACTTC	CASSPPQGVNEQYF